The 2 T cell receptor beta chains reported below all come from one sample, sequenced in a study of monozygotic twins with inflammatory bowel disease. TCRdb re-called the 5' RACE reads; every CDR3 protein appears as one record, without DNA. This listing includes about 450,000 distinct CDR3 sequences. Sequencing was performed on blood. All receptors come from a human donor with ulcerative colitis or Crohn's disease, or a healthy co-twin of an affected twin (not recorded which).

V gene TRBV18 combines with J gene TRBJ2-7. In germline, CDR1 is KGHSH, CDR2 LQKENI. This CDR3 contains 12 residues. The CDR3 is CASSPVVYEQYF.

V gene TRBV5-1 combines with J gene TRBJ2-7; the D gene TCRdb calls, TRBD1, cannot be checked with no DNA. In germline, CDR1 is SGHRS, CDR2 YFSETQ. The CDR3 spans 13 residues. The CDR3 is CASRAGQTYEQYF.